Listed below are T cell receptor beta chains from one sample, sequenced in a study of T cell repertoires in cytomegalovirus infection. Via MiXCR, TCRdb re-called the reads, giving one row per CDR3 protein. Of hundreds of thousands of distinct CDR3 sequences in the sample, around 31% were seen once. Antigens for these TCRs are unknown. Specimen: cultured PBMCs, collected from culture after CMV antigen stimulation. The source of these receptors is a human donor in good health (CMV status not recorded). Some clones in this sample may be carry-over from other donors' samples. Each CDR3 is given with its conserved first and last residue. The D gene is left open where the match is weak. Some rows mark clone size as missing; the rest say once, few, many or name a class of expanded clone.

j_call v_call clone_size d_call cdr3_nt cdr3_aa
TRBJ2-7 TRBV10-3 . . TGTGCCATCAGTAGGACCGAGTCGGGATACTACGAGCAGTACTTC CAISRTESGYYEQYF
TRBJ1-1 TRBV7-9 . . TGTGCCAGCAGCTACCTTCAGGGAGTGGGCACTGAAGCTTTCTTT CASSYLQGVGTEAFF
TRBJ1-5 TRBV20-1 . . TGCAGTGCCCAGACAGAGAACAATCAGCCCCAGCACTTT CSAQTENNQPQHF
TRBJ1-1 TRBV28 . . TGTGCCAGCACTCGGGTGGGGGGCGCAGGGAACACTGAAGCTTTCTTT CASTRVGGAGNTEAFF
TRBJ1-2 TRBV7-9 few TRBD1 TGTGCCAGCAGCTCTGGCCGGGACAGGTTATATGGCTACACCTTC CASSSGRDRLYGYTF
TRBJ1-1 TRBV25-1 . TRBD1 TGTGCCAGCAGTGAATGGGACGTGGGGGACAGAAAAATGAACACTGAAGCTTTCTTT CASSEWDVGDRKMNTEAFF
TRBJ1-5 TRBV4-1 few . TGCGCCAGCAGCCAAATATTTGCACCCACCTATTCGGTGCATTTT CASSQIFAPTYSVHF
TRBJ2-5 TRBV20-1 . . TGCAGTGCTAGAGATGGTTGGACCAATCAAGAGACCCAGTACTTC CSARDGWTNQETQYF
TRBJ2-2 TRBV7-3 . TRBD1 TGTGCCAGCAGCCGGAAGGGGGCTGGGACCGGGGAGCTGTTTTTT CASSRKGAGTGELFF
TRBJ2-2 TRBV7-8 few . TGTGCCAGCAGCCTCGCCCAAGGGGAGCTGTTTTTT CASSLAQGELFF
TRBJ1-5 TRBV20-1 . . TGCAGTGCTAATGCGGGCAGGGTCCAGCATTTT CSANAGRVQHF
TRBJ2-7 TRBV6-6 few . TGTGCCAGCAGTGGCCTCGGGGGTTGGTACGAGCAGTACTTC CASSGLGGWYEQYF
TRBJ1-1 TRBV6-5 few . TGTGCCATCAATCGTAGCAAGGTGGGGACGGGCGGTGAAGCTTTCTTT CAINRSKVGTGGEAFF
TRBJ2-5 TRBV11-2 . TRBD2 TGTGCCAGCAGCTTAAGGGGCGCGGGAGGGCCGGAGACCCAGTACTTC CASSLRGAGGPETQYF
TRBJ2-3 TRBV7-8 many TRBD2 TGTGCCAGCAGCTTAGGGGCGGGAGGTCGCACAGATACGCAGTATTTT CASSLGAGGRTDTQYF
TRBJ2-7 TRBV7-2 many TRBD1 TGTGCCAGCAGGGTTCCGGGACAGGGGCCCTGGGAGCAGTACTTC CASRVPGQGPWEQYF
TRBJ2-1 TRBV3-1 . TRBD2 TGTGCCAGCAGCCAAGAACCCCCGGGGATAGCGGGAACTTACAATGAGCAGTTCTTC CASSQEPPGIAGTYNEQFF
TRBJ1-4 TRBV7-2 many . TGTGCCAGCAGCTCAAGTCCCCGGGAAAAACTGTTTTTT CASSSSPREKLFF
TRBJ1-5 TRBV27 . TRBD1 TGTGCCAGTCGACAGGGACATCAGCCCCAGCATTTT CASRQGHQPQHF
TRBJ2-1 TRBV6-2/TRBV6-3 many TRBD2 TGTGCCAGCAGAACTAGCGGGAGTTGGGGCAATGAGCAGTTCTTC CASRTSGSWGNEQFF
TRBJ2-5 TRBV18 . . TGTGCCAGCTCATTTGGGGTCAGCCAAGAGACCCAGTACTTC CASSFGVSQETQYF
TRBJ1-2 TRBV11-2 . . TGTGCCAGCAGCTTAATCAGGGTACCTTATGGCTACACCTTC CASSLIRVPYGYTF
TRBJ2-3 TRBV5-6 . . TGTGCCAGCAGCTTGATGCGCGCACCACAAGATACGCAGTATTTT CASSLMRAPQDTQYF
TRBJ2-3 TRBV7-6 many TRBD2 TGTGCCAGCAGCCCCAGGACTAGCCGCTCCGATACGCAGTATTTT CASSPRTSRSDTQYF
TRBJ1-3 TRBV30 . . TGTGCCTGGATAAGCCCAACGGTTTACACCATATATTTT CAWISPTVYTIYF
TRBJ2-1 TRBV5-4 . . TGTGCCTACCGGCCCCATGAGCGCTACAATGAGCAGTTCTTC CAYRPHERYNEQFF
TRBJ1-5 TRBV4-1 . . TGCGCCAGCAGCCAAGATCCCCAGACGTATAGCAATCAGCCCCAGCATTTT CASSQDPQTYSNQPQHF
TRBJ1-1 TRBV7-8 few . TGTGCCAGCAGCTCGAGTTGGGATTGGTTAGGGGACGCTGAAGCTTTCTTT CASSSSWDWLGDAEAFF
TRBJ2-1 TRBV25-1 . TRBD2 TGTGCCAGCAGTGAATCGAGAGGGGGATTCGGGGGGGCCAAGCAGTTCTTC CASSESRGGFGGAKQFF
TRBJ2-1 TRBV2 . . TGTGCCAGCAGTCAGGGACTCGGAATCTACAATGAGCAGTTCTTC CASSQGLGIYNEQFF
TRBJ2-7 TRBV10-3 . . TGTGCCATCAGTGATTCGAGGAGCTCCTACGAGCAGTACTTC CAISDSRSSYEQYF
TRBJ2-3 TRBV7-9 few TRBD1 TGTGCCAGCAGCCCCAGCCAAGGGACAGAACACACAGATACGCAGTATTTT CASSPSQGTEHTDTQYF
TRBJ2-7 TRBV28 . . TGTGCCAGCAGTTTAACCGGACCTGCCTACGAGCAGTACTTC CASSLTGPAYEQYF
TRBJ2-3 TRBV7-2 . TRBD2 TGTGCCAGCAGCTTAGCCTGGCGGGAGGGCAGGACAGATACGCAGTATTTT CASSLAWREGRTDTQYF
TRBJ2-1 TRBV6-1 many TRBD2 TGTGCCAGCAGGACTTACGTGGGACTAGCGGGAGGGGAGCAGTTCTTC CASRTYVGLAGGEQFF
TRBJ1-1 TRBV7-9 few . TGTGCCAGCAGCTTAAGAGCCTGGGGGCGCATAGGAACTGAAGCTTTCTTT CASSLRAWGRIGTEAFF
TRBJ2-1 TRBV3-1 once TRBD1 TGTGCCAGCAGCGGTTCCAGGGGGCGGGTTCCGTTTAACTACAATGAGCAGTTCTTC CASSGSRGRVPFNYNEQFF
TRBJ2-7 TRBV20-1 . . TGCAGTGCTAGGTGGGGGGCCGACAAATACGAGCAGTACTTC CSARWGADKYEQYF
TRBJ1-5 TRBV2 few . TGTGCCAGCAGACCTCCGGGGCATAGCAATCAGCCCCAGCATTTT CASRPPGHSNQPQHF